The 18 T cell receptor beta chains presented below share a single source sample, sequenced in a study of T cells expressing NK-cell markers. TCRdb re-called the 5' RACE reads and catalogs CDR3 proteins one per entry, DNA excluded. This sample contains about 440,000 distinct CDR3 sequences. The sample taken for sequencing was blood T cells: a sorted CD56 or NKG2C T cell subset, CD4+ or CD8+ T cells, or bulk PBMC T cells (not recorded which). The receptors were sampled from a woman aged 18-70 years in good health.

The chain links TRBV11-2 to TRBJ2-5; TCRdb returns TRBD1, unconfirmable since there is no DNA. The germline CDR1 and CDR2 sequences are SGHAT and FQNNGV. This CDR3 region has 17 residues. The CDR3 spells CASSLEIWDRAEETQYF.

The CDR3 here is CASVGVRGKNIQYF. The chain has TRBV12-3 or TRBV12-4 and TRBJ2-4; TCRdb's D gene call, TRBD1, goes unchecked for lack of DNA. The CDR3 has 14 amino acids.

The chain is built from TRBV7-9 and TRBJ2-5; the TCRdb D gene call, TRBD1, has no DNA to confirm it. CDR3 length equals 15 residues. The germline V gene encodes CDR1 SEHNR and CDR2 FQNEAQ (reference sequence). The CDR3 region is CASSLFWGGRETQYF.

CDR3 in amino acids: CASSWTGRETEAFF. The J gene is TRBJ1-1, the V gene TRBV5-1. This CDR3 contains 14 residues. Germline values: CDR1 SGHRS, CDR2 YFSETQ.

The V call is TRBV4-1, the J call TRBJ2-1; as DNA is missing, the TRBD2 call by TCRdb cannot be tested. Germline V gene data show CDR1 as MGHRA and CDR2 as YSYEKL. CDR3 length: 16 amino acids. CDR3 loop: CASSRGLPLSYNEQFF.

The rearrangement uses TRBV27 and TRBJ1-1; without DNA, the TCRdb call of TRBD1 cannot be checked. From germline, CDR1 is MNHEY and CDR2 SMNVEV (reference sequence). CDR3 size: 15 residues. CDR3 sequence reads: CASSKQGVGDTEAFF.

The CDR3 spells CSATGIYGEKLFF. The chain combines TRBV20-1 with TRBJ1-4. Germline V lookup: CDR1 DFQATT, CDR2 SNEGSKA (reference sequence). This CDR3 comprises 13 residues.

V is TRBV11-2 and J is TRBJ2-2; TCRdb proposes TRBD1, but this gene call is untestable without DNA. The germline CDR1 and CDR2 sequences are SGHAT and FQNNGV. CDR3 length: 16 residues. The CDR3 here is CASSLARDGETGELFF.

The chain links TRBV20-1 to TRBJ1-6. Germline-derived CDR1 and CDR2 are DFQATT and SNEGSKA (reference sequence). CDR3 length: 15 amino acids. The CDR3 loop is CSAKGPQGGGSPLHF.

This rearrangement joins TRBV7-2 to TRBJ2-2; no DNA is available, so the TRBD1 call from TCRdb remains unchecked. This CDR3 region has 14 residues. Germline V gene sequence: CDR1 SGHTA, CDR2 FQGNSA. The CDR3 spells CASSSFGGRRELFF.

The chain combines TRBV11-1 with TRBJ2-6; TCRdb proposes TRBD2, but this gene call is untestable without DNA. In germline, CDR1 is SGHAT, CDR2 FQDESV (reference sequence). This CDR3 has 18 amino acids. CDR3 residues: CASSLPKDFDSGANVLTF. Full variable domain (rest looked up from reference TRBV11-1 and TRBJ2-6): EAEVAQSPRYKITEKSQAVAFWCDPISGHATLYWYRQILGQGPELLVQFQDESVVDDSQLPKDRFSAERLKGVDSTLKIQPAELGDSAMYLCASSLPKDFDSGANVLTFGAGSRLTVL.

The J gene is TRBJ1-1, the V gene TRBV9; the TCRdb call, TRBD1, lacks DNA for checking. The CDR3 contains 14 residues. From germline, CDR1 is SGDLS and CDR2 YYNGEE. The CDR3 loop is CASVRGLEAAEAFF.

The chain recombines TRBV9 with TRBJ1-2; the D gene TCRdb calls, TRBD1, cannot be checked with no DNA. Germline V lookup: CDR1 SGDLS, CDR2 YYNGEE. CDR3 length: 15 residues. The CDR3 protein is CASSVGGDRGLGYTF.

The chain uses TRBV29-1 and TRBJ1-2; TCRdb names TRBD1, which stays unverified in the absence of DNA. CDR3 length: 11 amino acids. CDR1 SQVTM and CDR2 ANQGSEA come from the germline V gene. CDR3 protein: CSVEAGAGYTF.

The CDR3 region is CSSGAGGPSEQYF. The chain couples TRBV20-1 to TRBJ2-7; TCRdb outputs TRBD2, but without DNA this stays unchecked. The germline V gene encodes CDR1 DFQATT and CDR2 SNEGSKA (reference sequence). The CDR3 runs to 13 residues.

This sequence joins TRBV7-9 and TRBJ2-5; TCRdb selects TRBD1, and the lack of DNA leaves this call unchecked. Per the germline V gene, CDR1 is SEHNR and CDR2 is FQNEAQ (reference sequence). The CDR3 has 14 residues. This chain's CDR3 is CASSRDTGRETQYF.

CDR3 sequence reads: CSVEEGQGLYTEAFF. The rearrangement joins TRBV29-1 to TRBJ1-1; the TCRdb call, TRBD1, lacks DNA for checking. Germline-derived CDR1 and CDR2 are SQVTM and ANQGSEA. The CDR3 sequence is 15 residues long.

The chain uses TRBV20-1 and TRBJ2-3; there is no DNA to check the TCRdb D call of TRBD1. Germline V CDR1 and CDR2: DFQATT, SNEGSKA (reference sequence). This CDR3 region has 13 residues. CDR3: CSALGRDTDTQYF.